Listed below are T cell receptor beta chains from one sample, sequenced in a study of blood T cell repertoires in COVID-19. Method: immunoSEQ multiplex PCR; TCRdb's copy keeps in-frame clones and lacks some. The table lists around 190,000 clones, around 83% of them singletons. Sequenced: PBMCs or T cells enriched from blood (not recorded which). These TCRs come from a woman aged 35 to 49 in a cohort exposed to, infected with or recovered from COVID-19 (not recorded which). CDR3s include the opening cysteine and the closing phenylalanine or tryptophan. A D gene is named only where the DNA matches it firmly. Clone size is given for some rows only: seen once, a few or many times, or a class if the clone is expanded.

>.|TRBD2|TRBJ2-1|TRBV28
CASSFGLAGSYNEQFF
TGTGCCAGCAGTTTTGGACTAGCGGGTTCCTACAATGAGCAGTTCTTC
>.|.|TRBJ1-4|TRBV9
CASSVDSGRSGYEKLFF
TGTGCCAGCAGCGTAGATTCCGGCCGCTCGGGATACGAAAAACTGTTTTTT
>.|.|TRBJ2-3|TRBV5-4
CASSLETGPSDTQYF
TGTGCCAGCAGCTTGGAAACGGGCCCTAGCGACACGCAGTATTTT
>.|.|TRBJ1-5|TRBV7-2
CASSPSSVSNQPQHF
TGTGCCAGCAGCCCCTCTTCTGTGAGCAATCAGCCCCAGCATTTT
>.|.|TRBJ1-2|TRBV21-1
CASSKDERGIYLDYGYTF
TGTGCCAGCAGCAAAGATGAGCGGGGAATTTATCTCGACTATGGCTACACCTTC
>.|.|TRBJ1-5|TRBV27
CASTPGGEPQHF
TGTGCCAGCACCCCCGGGGGGGAGCCCCAGCATTTT
>.|.|TRBJ1-6|TRBV7-9
CASSLSRANSPLHF
TGTGCCAGCAGCTTATCGCGGGCCAATTCACCCCTCCACTTT
>once|.|TRBJ1-2|TRBV7-8
CASSLGRGYGYTF
TGTGCCAGCAGCTTGGGGAGAGGCTATGGCTACACCTTC
>.|.|TRBJ1-6|TRBV7-2
CASSQGFRQRSPLHF
TGTGCCAGCAGCCAGGGATTTCGTCAGCGTTCACCCCTCCACTTT
>.|.|TRBJ2-7|TRBV7-9
CASSLITDSKYEQYF
TGTGCCAGCAGCTTAATCACCGACTCGAAGTACGAGCAGTACTTC
>.|.|TRBJ1-3|TRBV5-5
CASSLGSGYSGNTIYF
TGTGCCAGCAGCTTGGGTTCGGGGTACTCTGGAAACACCATATATTTT
>.|TRBD1|TRBJ1-3|TRBV7-9
CASSSDRDYGNTIYF
TGTGCCAGCAGCTCGGACAGGGACTATGGAAACACCATATATTTT
>.|.|TRBJ1-2|TRBV2
CASTPKRGGGDSYGYTF
TGTGCCAGCACTCCTAAACGTGGAGGGGGGGACTCCTATGGCTACACCTTC
>.|TRBD1|TRBJ2-7|TRBV19
CASSAGQGEPYEQYF
TGTGCCAGTAGTGCGGGACAGGGGGAACCCTACGAGCAGTACTTC
>.|.|TRBJ1-2|TRBV4-2
CASSQVEWTADLYGYTF
TGTGCCAGCAGCCAAGTTGAGTGGACAGCGGACCTTTATGGCTACACCTTC
>.|.|TRBJ2-5|TRBV29-1
CSVGFGRGGETQYF
TGCAGCGTTGGGTTCGGAAGGGGCGGAGAGACCCAGTACTTC
>.|TRBD1|TRBJ1-6|TRBV28
CASSKLNRDSNSPLHF
TGTGCCAGCAGTAAACTAAATCGGGACAGTAATTCACCCCTCCACTTT
>.|.|TRBJ1-2|TRBV7-2
CASSLAGLQLPNYGYTF
TGTGCCAGCAGCTTAGCGGGCCTCCAGCTTCCTAACTATGGCTACACCTTC
>.|.|TRBJ1-1|TRBV19
CASRGGSGTEAFF
TGTGCCTCTAGGGGGGGGAGCGGGACTGAAGCTTTCTTT
>.|.|TRBJ1-1|TRBV5-5
CASSSDGFTEAFF
TGTGCCAGCAGCTCCGACGGGTTCACTGAAGCTTTCTTT
>.|.|TRBJ2-2|TRBV6-5
CASRGGWELFF
TGTGCCAGCAGAGGAGGTTGGGAGCTGTTTTTT
>.|TRBD1|TRBJ1-1|TRBV19
CASSTGTGSTEAFF
TGTGCCAGTAGTACCGGGACAGGGTCCACTGAAGCTTTCTTT
>.|TRBD1|TRBJ2-7|TRBV5-5
CASSLVEAGGYEQYF
TGTGCCAGCAGCTTGGTCGAGGCAGGGGGATACGAGCAGTACTTC
>.|.|TRBJ1-4|TRBV7-2
CASSLGPTNEKLFF
TGTGCCAGCAGCCTGGGGCCAACTAATGAAAAACTGTTTTTT
>.|.|TRBJ2-5|TRBV9
CASSVLVTGWGVGGKETQYF
TGTGCCAGCAGCGTACTGGTAACGGGGTGGGGAGTCGGCGGAAAGGAGACCCAGTACTTC
>.|TRBD1|TRBJ2-7|TRBV11-3
CASSSRPGTGTYEQYF
TGTGCCAGCAGCTCACGACCCGGGACAGGGACCTACGAGCAGTACTTC
>few|.|TRBJ1-4|TRBV5-1
CASSQEGSNEKLFF
TGCGCCAGCAGCCAGGAAGGATCTAATGAAAAACTGTTTTTT
>.|TRBD2|TRBJ2-2|TRBV4-1
CASSHPRGEEGGELFF
TGCGCCAGCAGCCACCCACGGGGGGAAGAAGGCGGGGAGCTGTTTTTT
>.|.|TRBJ1-1|TRBV9
CASSVLGVMNTEAFF
TGTGCCAGCAGCGTATTAGGGGTGATGAACACTGAAGCTTTCTTT
>once|.|TRBJ1-1|TRBV9
CASSATAMNTEAFF
TGTGCCAGCAGCGCGACAGCTATGAACACTGAAGCTTTCTTT
>.|TRBD2|TRBJ2-7|TRBV7-8
CASSLGGSGVLSYEQYF
TGTGCCAGCAGCTTAGGTGGTAGCGGGGTTCTCTCCTACGAGCAGTACTTC
>.|TRBD1|TRBJ1-1|TRBV28
CASIDSGGRMNTEAFF
TGTGCCAGCATTGATTCAGGGGGCCGGATGAACACTGAAGCTTTCTTT
>.|TRBD2|TRBJ2-1|TRBV2
CASSAGGWASGGSRQFF
TGTGCCAGCAGCGCAGGCGGATGGGCTAGCGGGGGGAGCCGACAGTTCTTC
>.|TRBD1|TRBJ2-1|TRBV4-1
CASSQGTGGEYYNEQFF
TGCGCCAGCAGCCAAGGGACAGGGGGAGAATATTACAATGAGCAGTTCTTC
>.|.|TRBJ1-3|TRBV9
CASTIGTGHSNTIYF
TGTGCCAGCACCATAGGGACGGGACACTCAAACACCATATATTTT
>.|TRBD2|TRBJ2-5|TRBV6-1
CASSEEAGGQETQYF
TGTGCCAGCAGTGAAGAAGCGGGGGGGCAAGAGACCCAGTACTTC
>.|TRBD2|TRBJ2-1|TRBV9
CASSVAGVSSYNEQFF
TGTGCCAGCAGCGTGGCGGGGGTAAGCTCCTACAATGAGCAGTTCTTC
>.|.|TRBJ1-1|TRBV9
CASSPPVGRAEAFF
TGTGCCAGCAGCCCGCCAGTGGGTCGGGCTGAAGCTTTCTTT
>.|TRBD2|TRBJ2-7|TRBV7-6
CASSWGTSGGAEEQYF
TGTGCCAGCAGCTGGGGGACTAGCGGGGGGGCCGAAGAGCAGTACTTC
>.|TRBD1|TRBJ2-5|TRBV7-9
CASNVARDRVWETQYF
TGTGCCAGCAACGTGGCCCGGGACAGGGTTTGGGAGACCCAGTACTTC
>.|TRBD1|TRBJ1-2|TRBV7-9
CASSWGQGATGYTF
TGTGCCAGCAGCTGGGGACAGGGGGCCACTGGCTACACCTTC